Listed here is a single T cell receptor beta chain. Its antigen is unidentified. The sample originates from a study of cytomegalovirus exposure and HLA in healthy donors. Study-wide background: A previous analysis identified around 120 million unique TCR beta sequences derived from some 170 million T cells.

The germline gives CDR1 LNHDA, CDR2 SQIVND (reference sequence). The CDR3 is 13 amino acids. V was trimmed by 3 bases and J by 6 bases, leaving 9 bases between them. The study, taken as a whole, reports: The study put under 200 TCR beta chains on its list as cytomegalovirus-associated. HLA alleles were associated with roughly 15,000 TCR beta sequences in a later analysis at 0.05 false discovery rate. Segments of the TCR beta V type were, in most cases, productive about 87% or about 30% of the time in an earlier analysis.

The PCR employed 60 Vbeta primers together with 13 Jbeta primers. The protocol was immunoSEQ multiplex PCR, while the TCRdb copy is restricted to in-frame clones and leaves out a portion. The sample yields about 90,000 clones, more than 60% seen once. The chain employs TRBV19 and TRBJ1-5; D gene ambiguous. This sequence was found in a boy aged 5-17 years in good health and CMV-seronegative. The sequenced sample consisted of PBMCs. DNA of the CDR3: TGTGCCAGTAGTATTATGGCTAGTCAGCCCCAGCATTTT. Its protein is CASSIMASQPQHF.